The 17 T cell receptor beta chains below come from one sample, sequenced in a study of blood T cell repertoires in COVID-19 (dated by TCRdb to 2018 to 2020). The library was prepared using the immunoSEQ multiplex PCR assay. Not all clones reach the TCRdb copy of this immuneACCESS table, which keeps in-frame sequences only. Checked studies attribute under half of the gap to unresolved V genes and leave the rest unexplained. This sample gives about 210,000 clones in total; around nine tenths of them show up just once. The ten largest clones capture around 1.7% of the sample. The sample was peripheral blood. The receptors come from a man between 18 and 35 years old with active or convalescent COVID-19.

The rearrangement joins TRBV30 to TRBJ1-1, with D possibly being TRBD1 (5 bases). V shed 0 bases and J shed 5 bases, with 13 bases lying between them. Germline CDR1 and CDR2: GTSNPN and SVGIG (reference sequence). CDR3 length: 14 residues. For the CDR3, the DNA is TGTGCCTGGAGTGTAACCCACCGGGGGACTGAAGCTTTCTTT. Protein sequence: CAWSVTHRGTEAFF.

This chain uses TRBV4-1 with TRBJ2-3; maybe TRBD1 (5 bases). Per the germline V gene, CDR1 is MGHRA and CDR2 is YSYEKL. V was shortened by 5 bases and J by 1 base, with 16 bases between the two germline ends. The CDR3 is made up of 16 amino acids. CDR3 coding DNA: TGCGCCAGCAGCTGGCTCAGGACATCGGGCACAGATACGCAGTATTTT. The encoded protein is CASSWLRTSGTDTQYF.

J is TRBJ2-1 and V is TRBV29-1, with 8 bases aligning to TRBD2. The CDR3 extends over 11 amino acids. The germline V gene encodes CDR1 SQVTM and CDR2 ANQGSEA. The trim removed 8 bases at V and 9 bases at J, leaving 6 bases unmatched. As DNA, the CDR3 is TGCAGCTCGTTAGCGGGATTTGAGCAGTTCTTC. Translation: CSSLAGFEQFF.

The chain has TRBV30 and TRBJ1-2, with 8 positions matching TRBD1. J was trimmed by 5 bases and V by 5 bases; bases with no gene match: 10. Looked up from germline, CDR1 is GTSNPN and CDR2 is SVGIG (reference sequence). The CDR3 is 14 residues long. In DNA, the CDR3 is TGTGCCTGGGCACGCAGGACAGGGTTGTATGGCTACACCTTC. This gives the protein CAWARRTGLYGYTF.

CDR3 residues: CASSEQRRGNTIYF. The CDR3 DNA follows: TGTGCCAGCAGCGAGCAACGGCGGGGAAACACCATATATTTT. This sequence joins TRBV2 and TRBJ1-3; D is uncertain. CDR1 is SNHLY and CDR2 is FYNNEI in the germline V gene. Trimming removed 6 bases from V and 4 bases from J, with 13 bases in between. This CDR3 has 14 residues.

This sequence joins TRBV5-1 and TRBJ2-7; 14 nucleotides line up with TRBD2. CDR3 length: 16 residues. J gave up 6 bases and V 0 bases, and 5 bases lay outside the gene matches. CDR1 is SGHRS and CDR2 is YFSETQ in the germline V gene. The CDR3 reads CASSLAGTSGSGEQYF. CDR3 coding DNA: TGCGCCAGCAGCTTGGCCGGGACTAGCGGGAGTGGCGAGCAGTACTTC.

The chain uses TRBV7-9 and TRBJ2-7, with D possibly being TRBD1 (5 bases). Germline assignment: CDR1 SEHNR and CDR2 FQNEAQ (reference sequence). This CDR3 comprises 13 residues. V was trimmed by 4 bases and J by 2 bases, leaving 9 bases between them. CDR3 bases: TGTGCCAGCAGCTCTACAGGAACCTACGAGCAGTACTTC. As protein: CASSSTGTYEQYF.

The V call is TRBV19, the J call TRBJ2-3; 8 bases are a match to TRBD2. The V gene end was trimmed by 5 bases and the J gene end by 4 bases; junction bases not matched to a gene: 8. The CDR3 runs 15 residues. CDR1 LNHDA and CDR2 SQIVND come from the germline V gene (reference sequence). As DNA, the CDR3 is TGTGCCAGTAGTTATCCAGCGGGAGTCTCAGATACGCAGTATTTT. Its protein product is CASSYPAGVSDTQYF.

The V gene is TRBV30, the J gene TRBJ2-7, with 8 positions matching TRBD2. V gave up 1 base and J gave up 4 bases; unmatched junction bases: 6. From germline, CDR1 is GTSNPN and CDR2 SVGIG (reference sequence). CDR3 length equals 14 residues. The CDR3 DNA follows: TGTGCCTGGAGTGCGGCGGGGGGAATTTACGAGCAGTACTTC. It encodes CAWSAAGGIYEQYF.

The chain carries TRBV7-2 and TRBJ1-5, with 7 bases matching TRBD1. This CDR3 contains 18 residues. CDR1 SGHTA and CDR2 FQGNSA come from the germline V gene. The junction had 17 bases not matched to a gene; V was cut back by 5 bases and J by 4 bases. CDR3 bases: TGTGCCAGCAGCCCGAGCCCTTGGACAGGCAGAAGGAATCAGCCCCAGCATTTT. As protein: CASSPSPWTGRRNQPQHF.

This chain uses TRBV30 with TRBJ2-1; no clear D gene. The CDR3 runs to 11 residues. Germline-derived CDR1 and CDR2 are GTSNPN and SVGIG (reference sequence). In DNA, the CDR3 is TGTGCTTGGTCTACCCTCAATGAGCAGTTCTTC. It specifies CAWSTLNEQFF.

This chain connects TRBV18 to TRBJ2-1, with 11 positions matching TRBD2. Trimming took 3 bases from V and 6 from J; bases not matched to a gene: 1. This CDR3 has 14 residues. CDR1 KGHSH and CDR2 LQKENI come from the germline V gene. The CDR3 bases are TGTGCCAGCTCACCGGGGACTAGCGGCAATGAGCAGTTCTTC. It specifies CASSPGTSGNEQFF.

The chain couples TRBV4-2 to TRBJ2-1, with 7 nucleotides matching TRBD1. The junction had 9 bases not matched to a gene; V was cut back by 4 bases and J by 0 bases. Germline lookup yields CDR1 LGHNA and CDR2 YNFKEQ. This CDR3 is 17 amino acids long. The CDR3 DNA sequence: TGTGCCAGCAGCCCCCATTATGGGACAGTCTCCTACAATGAGCAGTTCTTC. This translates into CASSPHYGTVSYNEQFF.

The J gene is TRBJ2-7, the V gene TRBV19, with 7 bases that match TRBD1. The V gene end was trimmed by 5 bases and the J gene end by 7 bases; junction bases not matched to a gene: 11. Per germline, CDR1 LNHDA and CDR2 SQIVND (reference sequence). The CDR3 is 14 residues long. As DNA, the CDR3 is TGTGCCAGTAGTCCGGGACAGAACCGAGGGGAGCAGTACTTC. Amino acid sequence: CASSPGQNRGEQYF.

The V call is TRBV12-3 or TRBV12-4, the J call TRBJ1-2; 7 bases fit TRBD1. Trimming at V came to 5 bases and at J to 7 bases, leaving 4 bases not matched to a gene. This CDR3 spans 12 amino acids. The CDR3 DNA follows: TGTGCCAGCAGTCCCGGACAGGCTGGCTACACCTTC. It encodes CASSPGQAGYTF.

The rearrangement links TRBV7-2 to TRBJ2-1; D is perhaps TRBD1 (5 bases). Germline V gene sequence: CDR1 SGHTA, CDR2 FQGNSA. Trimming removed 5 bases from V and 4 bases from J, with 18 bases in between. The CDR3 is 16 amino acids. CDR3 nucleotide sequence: TGTGCCAGCAGCCCCTTTGGAGACAGATATTACAATGAGCAGTTCTTC. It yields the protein CASSPFGDRYYNEQFF.

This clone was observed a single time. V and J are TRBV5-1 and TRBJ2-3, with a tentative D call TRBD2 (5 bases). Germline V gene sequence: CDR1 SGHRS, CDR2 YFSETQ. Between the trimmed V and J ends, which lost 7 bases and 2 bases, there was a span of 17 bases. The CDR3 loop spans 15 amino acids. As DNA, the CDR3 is TGCGCCAGCGCGTATTCGGGAACCAACACAGATACGCAGTATTTT. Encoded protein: CASAYSGTNTDTQYF.